Listed here are 10 T cell receptor beta chains from one sample, sequenced in a study of cytomegalovirus exposure and HLA in healthy donors. A multiplex PCR was run with 60 Vbeta primers and 13 Jbeta primers. Assay: immunoSEQ multiplex PCR; the TCRdb copy retains only in-frame clones and omits some. The profile shows about 260,000 clones, approximately 70% of them singletons. The sample was PBMCs. These receptors were obtained from a female donor in good health and CMV-seronegative.

The chain carries TRBV11-2 and TRBJ2-7; D uncertain. V was pared by 10 bases and J by 0 bases, with 13 bases between. Germline CDR1 SGHAT, CDR2 FQNNGV. This CDR3 has 13 amino acids. CDR3 loop: CATLSPHSYEQYF. CDR3 coding DNA: TGTGCCACCCTGAGCCCCCACTCCTACGAGCAGTACTTC.

The chain uses TRBV9 and TRBJ2-7; TRBD1 might be the D (8 bases). Deletions cut 4 bases from V and 6 bases from J, with 38 bases between. Looked up from germline, CDR1 is SGDLS and CDR2 is YYNGEE. The CDR3 is made up of 21 amino acids. The CDR3 DNA is TGTGCCAGCAGCACATCCCGGACAGGGCCCTCCAGAAAAGCGGGACCGGGCGAGCAGTACTTC. It translates to CASSTSRTGPSRKAGPGEQYF.

The chain recombines TRBV5-1 with TRBJ1-2; 10 nucleotides match TRBD1. V was clipped by 5 bases and J by 6 bases; unmatched bases: 7. The CDR3 is 14 residues long. Germline CDR1 SGHRS, CDR2 YFSETQ. CDR3 DNA sequence: TGCGCCAGCAGTTATACCGGGACAGGGGATGGCTACACCTTC. This translates into CASSYTGTGDGYTF.

This clone has only one observation. This chain links TRBV5-6 with TRBJ2-7, with 8 bases aligning to TRBD1. Germline V gene sequence: CDR1 SGHDT, CDR2 YYEEEE. The CDR3 is 15 residues long. V was pared by 4 bases and J by 1 base, with 7 bases of the junction left unmatched. DNA for the CDR3: TGTGCCAGCAGCCCCCGACAGGGGATATCCTACGAGCAGTACTTC. Amino acid sequence: CASSPRQGISYEQYF.

This clone was detected once. The chain couples TRBV5-1 to TRBJ1-1; D is unclear. The V gene lost 4 bases and the J gene lost 0 bases, with 7 bases spanning the gap. Germline CDR1 SGHRS, CDR2 YFSETQ. This CDR3 is built from 13 residues. The CDR3 loop reads CASSVEVNTEAFF. The DNA of the CDR3 is TGCGCCAGCAGCGTAGAAGTGAACACTGAAGCTTTCTTT.

This clone has just a few counts. The V call is TRBV6-5, the J call TRBJ2-7; TRBD2 matches 8 bases. The CDR3 has 15 residues. V shed 3 bases, J shed 6 bases, and the junction held 10 bases outside the gene matches. Germline CDR1 reads MNHEY; CDR2 reads SVGAGI. CDR3 nucleotide sequence: TGTGCCAGCAGTTATCAATCAGGACTAGCTGGCGAGCAGTACTTC. Translating gives CASSYQSGLAGEQYF.

This rearrangement joins TRBV6-1 to TRBJ2-7; weak D call: TRBD2 (6 bases). CDR3 length equals 12 residues. CDR1 is MNHNS and CDR2 is SASEGT in the germline V gene. The ends were cut back, 7 bases at V and 0 bases at J, with 7 bases in the middle. CDR3 DNA sequence: TGTGCCAGCAAGACTAGCTCCTACGAGCAGTACTTC. This translates into CASKTSSYEQYF.

This chain links TRBV5-1 with TRBJ2-2, with 9 bases fitting TRBD2. The trim removed 4 bases at V and 4 bases at J, leaving 20 bases unmatched. The CDR3 runs 20 residues. CDR1 is SGHRS and CDR2 is YFSETQ in the germline V gene. The CDR3 DNA sequence: TGCGCCAGCAGCACCACACACCAACTTGGTGTAGCGGGAGTCACCGGGGAGCTGTTTTTT. Protein: CASSTTHQLGVAGVTGELFF.

The chain joins TRBV7-7 to TRBJ2-1; D is perhaps TRBD1 (6 bases). V lost 6 bases, J lost 4 bases, and 10 bases lay in between. The germline gives CDR1 SSHAT, CDR2 FNYEAQ (reference sequence). This CDR3 is 13 amino acids long. Here the CDR3 DNA reads TGTGCCAGCAGTCCCGACAGGTACAATGAGCAGTTCTTC. It codes for CASSPDRYNEQFF.

This clone appeared a few times. The gene calls are TRBV6-5 and TRBJ1-2; the D gene is possibly TRBD1 (5 bases). CDR1 MNHEY and CDR2 SVGAGI come from the germline V gene. The germline V and J ends were trimmed by 0 bases and 7 bases, with 15 bases remaining between them. There are 15 residues in the CDR3. The CDR3 region is CASSYSGAASAGYTF. In DNA, the CDR3 is TGTGCCAGCAGTTACTCAGGGGCTGCATCGGCTGGCTACACCTTC.